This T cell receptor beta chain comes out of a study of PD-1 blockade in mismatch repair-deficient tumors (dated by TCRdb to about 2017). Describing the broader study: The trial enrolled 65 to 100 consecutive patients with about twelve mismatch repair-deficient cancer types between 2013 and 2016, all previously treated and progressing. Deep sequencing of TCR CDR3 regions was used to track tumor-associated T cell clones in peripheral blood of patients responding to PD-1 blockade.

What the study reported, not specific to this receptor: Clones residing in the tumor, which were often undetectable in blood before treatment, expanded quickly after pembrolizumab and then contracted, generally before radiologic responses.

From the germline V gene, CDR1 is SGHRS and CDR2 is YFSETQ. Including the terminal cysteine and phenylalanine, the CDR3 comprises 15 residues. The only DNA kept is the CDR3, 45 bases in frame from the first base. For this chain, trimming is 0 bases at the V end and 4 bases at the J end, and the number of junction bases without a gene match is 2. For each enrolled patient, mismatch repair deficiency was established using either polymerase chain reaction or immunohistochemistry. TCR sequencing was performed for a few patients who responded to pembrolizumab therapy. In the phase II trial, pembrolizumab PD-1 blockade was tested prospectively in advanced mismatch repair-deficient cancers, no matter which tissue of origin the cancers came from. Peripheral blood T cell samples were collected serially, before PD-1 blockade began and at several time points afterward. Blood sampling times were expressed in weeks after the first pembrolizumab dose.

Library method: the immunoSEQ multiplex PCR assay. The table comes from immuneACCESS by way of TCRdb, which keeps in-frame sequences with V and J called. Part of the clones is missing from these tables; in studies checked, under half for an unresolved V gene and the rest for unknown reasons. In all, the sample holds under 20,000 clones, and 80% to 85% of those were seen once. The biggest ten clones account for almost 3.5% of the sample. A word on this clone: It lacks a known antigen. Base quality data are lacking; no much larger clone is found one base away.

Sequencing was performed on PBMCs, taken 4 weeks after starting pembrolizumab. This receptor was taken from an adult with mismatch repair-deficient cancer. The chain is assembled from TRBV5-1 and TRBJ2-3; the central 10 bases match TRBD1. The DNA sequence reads TGCGCCAGCAGCTTGGGACAGGGGGCTGCAGATACGCAGTATTTT. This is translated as CASSLGQGAADTQYF.